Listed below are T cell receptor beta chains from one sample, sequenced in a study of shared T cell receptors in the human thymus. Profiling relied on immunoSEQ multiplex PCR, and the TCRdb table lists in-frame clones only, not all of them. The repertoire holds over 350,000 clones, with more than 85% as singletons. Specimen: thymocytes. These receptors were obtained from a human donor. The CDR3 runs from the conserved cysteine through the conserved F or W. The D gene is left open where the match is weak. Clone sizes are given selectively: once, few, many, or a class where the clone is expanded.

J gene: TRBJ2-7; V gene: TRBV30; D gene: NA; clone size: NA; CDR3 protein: CAWRRQSSSYEQYF; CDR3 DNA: TGTGCCTGGAGGAGACAGTCAAGCTCCTACGAGCAGTACTTC
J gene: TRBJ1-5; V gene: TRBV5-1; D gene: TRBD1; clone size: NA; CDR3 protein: CASSPQGDQPQHF; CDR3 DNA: TGCGCCAGCAGCCCACAGGGGGATCAGCCCCAGCATTTT
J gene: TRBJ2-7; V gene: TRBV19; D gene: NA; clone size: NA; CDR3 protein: CASSSRGAVLEDEQYF; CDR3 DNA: TGTGCCAGTAGTTCGAGAGGGGCAGTTTTAGAGGACGAGCAGTACTTC
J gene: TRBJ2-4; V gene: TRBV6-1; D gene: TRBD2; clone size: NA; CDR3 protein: CASSEGPGLESLAKNIQYF; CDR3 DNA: TGTGCCAGCAGTGAAGGTCCGGGACTAGAGAGTCTAGCCAAAAACATTCAGTACTTC
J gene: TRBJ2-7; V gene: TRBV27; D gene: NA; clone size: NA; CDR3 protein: CASSPAAGEVYYEQYF; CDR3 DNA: TGTGCCAGCAGTCCGGCCGCAGGGGAAGTTTACTACGAGCAGTACTTC
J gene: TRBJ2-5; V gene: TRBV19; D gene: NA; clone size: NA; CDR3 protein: CASSPRGGHQETQYF; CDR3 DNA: TGTGCCAGTAGTCCGAGGGGGGGGCACCAAGAGACCCAGTACTTC
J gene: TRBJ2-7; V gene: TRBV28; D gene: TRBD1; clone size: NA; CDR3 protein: CASSLDREPYEQYF; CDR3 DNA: TGTGCCAGCAGTCTGGACAGGGAACCCTACGAGCAGTACTTC
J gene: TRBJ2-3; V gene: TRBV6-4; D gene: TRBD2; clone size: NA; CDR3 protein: CASSDSTGGPADTQYF; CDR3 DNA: TGTGCCAGCAGTGACTCTACGGGAGGGCCAGCAGATACGCAGTATTTT
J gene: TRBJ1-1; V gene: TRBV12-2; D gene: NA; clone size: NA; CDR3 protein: CASRLSTGKMNTEAFF; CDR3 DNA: TGTGCAAGTCGCTTATCGACAGGGAAAATGAACACTGAAGCTTTCTTT
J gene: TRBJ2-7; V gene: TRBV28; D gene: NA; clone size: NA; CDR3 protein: CASSLEGGGYEQYF; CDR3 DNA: TGTGCCAGCAGTTTGGAGGGGGGGGGCTACGAGCAGTACTTC
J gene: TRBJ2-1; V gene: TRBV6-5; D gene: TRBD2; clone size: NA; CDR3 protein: CASSYSKRGYNEQFF; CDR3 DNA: TGTGCCAGCAGTTACTCGAAGCGGGGCTACAATGAGCAGTTCTTC
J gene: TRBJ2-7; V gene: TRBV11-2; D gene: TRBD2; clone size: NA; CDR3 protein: CASSPTSGVGYEQYF; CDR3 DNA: TGTGCCAGCAGCCCTACTAGCGGGGTCGGATACGAGCAGTACTTC
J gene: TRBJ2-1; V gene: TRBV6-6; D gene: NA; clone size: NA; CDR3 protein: CASSPDGRGEQFF; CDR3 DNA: TGTGCCAGCAGCCCCGATGGCCGGGGGGAGCAGTTCTTC
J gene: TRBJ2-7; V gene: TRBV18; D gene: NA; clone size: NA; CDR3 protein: CASSMVQKRDEQYF; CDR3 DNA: TGTGCCAGCTCAATGGTCCAGAAACGGGACGAGCAGTACTTC
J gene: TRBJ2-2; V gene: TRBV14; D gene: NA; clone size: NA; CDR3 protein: CASSQDFTGGTTNTGELFF; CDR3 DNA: TGTGCCAGCAGCCAAGATTTTACGGGCGGGACAACTAACACCGGGGAGCTGTTTTTT
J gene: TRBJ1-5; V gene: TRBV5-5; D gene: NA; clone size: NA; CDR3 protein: CASSLEGSNQPQHF; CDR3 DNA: TGTGCCAGCAGCTTGGAGGGGAGCAATCAGCCCCAGCATTTT
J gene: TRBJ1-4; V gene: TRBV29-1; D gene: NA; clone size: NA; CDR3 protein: CSVVKGLGANEKLFF; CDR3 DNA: TGCAGCGTTGTAAAGGGATTGGGGGCTAATGAAAAACTGTTTTTT
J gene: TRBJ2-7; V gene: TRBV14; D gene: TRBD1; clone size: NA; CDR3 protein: CARRQGEYEQYF; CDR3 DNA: TGTGCCAGGCGACAGGGGGAATACGAGCAGTACTTC
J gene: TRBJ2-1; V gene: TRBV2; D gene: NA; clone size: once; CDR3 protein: CASTDSAGDNEQFF; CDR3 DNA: TGTGCCAGCACCGACTCCGCCGGGGACAATGAGCAGTTCTTC
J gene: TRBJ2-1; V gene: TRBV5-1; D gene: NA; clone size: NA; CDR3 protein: CASSFGGWEQFF; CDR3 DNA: TGCGCCAGCAGCTTTGGGGGGTGGGAGCAGTTCTTC
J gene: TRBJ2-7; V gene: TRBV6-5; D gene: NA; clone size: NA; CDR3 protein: CASSITSGNNAQYF; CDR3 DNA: TGTGCCAGCAGCATAACAAGTGGTAACAATGCGCAGTACTTC
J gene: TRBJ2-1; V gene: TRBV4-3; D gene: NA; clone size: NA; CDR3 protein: CASSQGVSGYNEQFF; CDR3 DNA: TGCGCCAGCAGCCAAGGAGTTAGCGGTTACAATGAGCAGTTCTTC